Shown below are 14 T cell receptor beta chains from a single sample sequenced in a study of cytomegalovirus exposure and HLA in healthy donors (dated by TCRdb to the late 2010s). The receptor library was made with the immunoSEQ multiplex PCR assay. The multiplex PCR relied on a mix of 60 forward primers for TCR Vbeta segments and 13 reverse primers for TCR Jbeta segments. TCRdb carries this immuneACCESS record with in-frame sequences only. Its versions omit some clonotypes, under half of them owing to an unresolved V gene in the studies checked, with the rest unexplained. Here the sample has about 170,000 clones; roughly 80% occur a single time. In total, the top ten clones hold 1.5% of the sample. Sequenced input: PBMCs. The receptors stem from a girl between 5 and 17 years old in good health and CMV-seropositive.

This sequence joins TRBV28 and TRBJ2-5; 7 bases align to TRBD1. The CDR3 is 15 amino acids. The V gene end was trimmed by 3 bases and the J gene end by 2 bases; junction bases not matched to a gene: 6. Germline CDR1 is MDHEN and CDR2 is SYDVKM. The CDR3 here is CASSFDRELQETQYF. DNA for the CDR3: TGTGCCAGCAGTTTTGACAGGGAACTTCAAGAGACCCAGTACTTC.

The CDR3 reads CSVGTGVGETQYF. CDR3 nucleotides: TGCAGCGTTGGGACAGGGGTTGGTGAGACCCAGTACTTC. The rearrangement joins TRBV29-1 to TRBJ2-5; 9 positions match TRBD1. Trimming removed 4 bases from V and 5 bases from J; junction bases left unmatched: 5. The germline V gene has CDR1 SQVTM and CDR2 ANQGSEA. The CDR3 totals 13 residues.

This sequence joins TRBV7-9 and TRBJ2-5; D unresolved. CDR3 size: 15 residues. The germline gives CDR1 SEHNR, CDR2 FQNEAQ (reference sequence). V dropped 5 bases and J dropped 3 bases, with 16 bases sitting between them. The CDR3 loop reads CASSTVLMVEETQYF. The CDR3 DNA follows: TGTGCCAGCAGCACCGTTCTAATGGTAGAAGAGACCCAGTACTTC.

The rearrangement uses TRBV7-2 and TRBJ2-1; 8 positions match TRBD2. The CDR3 runs to 12 residues. V shed 3 bases and J 12 bases; nucleotides not matched to a gene: 4. CDR1 SGHTA and CDR2 FQGNSA come from the germline V gene. The chain's CDR3 is CASSLNGGVQFF. CDR3 bases: TGTGCCAGCAGCTTGAACGGGGGGGTGCAGTTCTTC.

Only one count was recorded for this clone. The chain is built from TRBV28 and TRBJ1-1; weak D call: TRBD1 (6 bases). Germline V gives CDR1 MDHEN, CDR2 SYDVKM. The V and J ends lost 1 base and 9 bases respectively, with 18 bases between them. The CDR3 is 15 amino acids. This CDR3 reads CASSLSRRAGAQAFF. As DNA, the CDR3 is TGTGCCAGCAGTTTATCAAGAAGGGCAGGGGCACAAGCTTTCTTT.

The rearrangement joins TRBV9 to TRBJ1-2; a possible D gene is TRBD1 (6 bases). CDR3 length: 16 amino acids. V lost 0 bases to trimming and J lost 5 bases, with 17 bases between them. The germline gives CDR1 SGDLS, CDR2 YYNGEE. CDR3: CASSVARGGALYGYTF. CDR3 DNA: TGTGCCAGCAGCGTAGCCCGCGGGGGGGCACTTTATGGCTACACCTTC. The full variable domain, completed using reference TRBV9 and TRBJ1-2, is DSGVTQTPKHLITATGQRVTLRCSPRSGDLSVYWYQQSLDQGLQFLIQYYNGEERAKGNILERFSAQQFPDLHSELNLSSLELGDSALYFCASSVARGGALYGYTFGSGTRLTVV.

The chain is built from TRBV11-3 and TRBJ2-1; 8 nucleotides agree with TRBD1. The germline V gene encodes CDR1 SGHNT and CDR2 YENEEA. J was trimmed by 7 bases and V by 2 bases; bases with no gene match: 7. The CDR3 extends over 15 amino acids. The CDR3 protein is CASSLRTGTGNEQFF. The CDR3 bases are TGTGCCAGCAGCTTAAGGACAGGGACGGGGAATGAGCAGTTCTTC.

The V call is TRBV19, the J call TRBJ1-2, with unresolved D. Germline CDR1 LNHDA, CDR2 SQIVND (reference sequence). There are 15 residues in the CDR3. Trimming left V 3 bases short and J 5 bases short, with 16 bases between. DNA for the CDR3: TGTGCCAGTAGTATTTACGGGAGTGGCAGATATGGCTACACCTTC. Its translation: CASSIYGSGRYGYTF.

This clone was seen only once. V usage is TRBV6-6 and J usage is TRBJ1-1, with TRBD1 matching over 9 bases. V shed 5 bases, J shed 12 bases, and the junction held 10 bases outside the gene matches. The germline V gene encodes CDR1 MNHNY and CDR2 SVGAGI (reference sequence). The CDR3 is 13 amino acids. CDR3 in amino acids: CASSVGGDRDPFF. The CDR3 DNA sequence: TGTGCCAGCAGTGTGGGCGGGGACAGGGACCCTTTCTTT.

The genes are TRBV15 and TRBJ1-2; 8 bases align to TRBD1. With 0 bases clipped from V and 3 bases from J, the junction kept 9 bases outside the gene matches. CDR1 LNHNV and CDR2 YYDKDF come from the germline V gene (reference sequence). This CDR3 is 17 amino acids long. The CDR3 DNA follows: TGTGCCACCAGCAGAGATCGACAGGGGAATTTCCACTATGGCTACACCTTC. Translation gives CATSRDRQGNFHYGYTF.

The V and J genes are TRBV5-4 and TRBJ2-5, with a possible D match to TRBD2 (6 bases). V lost 4 bases to trimming and J lost 5 bases, with 15 bases between them. The CDR3 is made up of 14 amino acids. The germline gives CDR1 SGHNT, CDR2 YYREEE (reference sequence). CDR3 region: CASSSGLRGETQYF. The CDR3 nucleotides read TGTGCCAGCAGCAGCGGGCTAAGGGGTGAGACCCAGTACTTC.

V gene TRBV11-2 combines with J gene TRBJ2-5; maybe TRBD1 (5 bases). CDR1 is SGHAT, CDR2 FQNNGV, per germline. The CDR3 totals 15 residues. V lost 2 bases and J lost 2, with 12 bases in between. CDR3 region: CASSLFYQGQETQYF. CDR3 DNA sequence: TGTGCCAGCAGCTTATTCTACCAGGGACAAGAGACCCAGTACTTC.

J is TRBJ2-2 and V is TRBV5-1; D may be TRBD1 (6 bases). This CDR3 comprises 15 residues. CDR1 is SGHRS and CDR2 is YFSETQ in the germline V gene. Between the trimmed V and J ends, which lost 3 bases and 6 bases, there was a span of 15 bases. CDR3 residues: CASSSDSPTSGELFF. In DNA form, the CDR3 reads TGCGCCAGCAGCTCGGACAGTCCAACCTCCGGGGAGCTGTTTTTT.

This clone showed up just a few times. V and J are TRBV5-1 and TRBJ1-5; the D gene is possibly TRBD1 (5 bases). Germline V gives CDR1 SGHRS, CDR2 YFSETQ. Trimming stripped 1 base from V and 4 bases from J, with 12 bases between. CDR3 size: 15 residues. CDR3 region: CASSLSGHINQPQHF. CDR3 in DNA: TGCGCCAGCAGCTTGTCAGGACATATTAATCAGCCCCAGCATTTT.